The clone carrying this T cell receptor beta chain turned up a few times. Its antigen is currently unknown. Germline lookup yields CDR1 DFQATT and CDR2 SNEGSKA (reference sequence). The CDR3 loop spans 11 amino acids. Trimming took 6 bases from V and 7 from J; bases not matched to a gene: 5. These data originate in a study of vaccination and CD4 T cells after COVID-19. Points from the study as a whole: 304 of 307 vaccine-specific clones from convalescent patients were spike mono-reactive.

Treatment meaning: roughly 10-day PBMC culture with coronavirus spike peptide pools or control peptides (ViraFEST assay). Gathered ahead of the COVID-19 pandemic (2011-2018) were the CD4+ T cells of the unexposed donor. For ViraFEST, peptide pools expanded antigen-specific T cells, after which the TCRs were sequenced. The Oncomine TCR Beta short-read assay sequenced DNA from cultured CD4+ T cells. After culture, CD4+ T cells served as the source for genomic DNA extraction. In TCRdb, the PCR reads were re-called with MiXCR into one record per CDR3 protein. The sample yields thousands of distinct CDR3 sequences, 50% seen once.

The chain recombines TRBV20-1 with TRBJ1-1, with 7 bases lining up with TRBD1. Source material: CD4+ T cells from blood, cultured in vitro. The source is a human donor in good health. CDR3 sequence reads: CSAAGTVEAFF. The CDR3 DNA reads TGCAGTGCCGCGGGGACAGTTGAAGCTTTCTTT.